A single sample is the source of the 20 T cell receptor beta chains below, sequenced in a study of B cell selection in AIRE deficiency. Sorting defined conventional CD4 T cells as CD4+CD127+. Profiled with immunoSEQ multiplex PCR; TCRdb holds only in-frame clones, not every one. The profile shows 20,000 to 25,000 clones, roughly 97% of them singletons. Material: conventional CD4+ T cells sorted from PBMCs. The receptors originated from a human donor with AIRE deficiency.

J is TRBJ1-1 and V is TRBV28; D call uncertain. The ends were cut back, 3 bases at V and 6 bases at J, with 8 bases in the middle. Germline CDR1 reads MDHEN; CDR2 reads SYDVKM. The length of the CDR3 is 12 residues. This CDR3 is CASSFSIAEAFF. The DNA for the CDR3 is TGTGCCAGCAGTTTTTCGATCGCTGAAGCTTTCTTT.

CDR3 amino acids: CASSKLAETGQFF. The DNA for the CDR3 is TGTGCCAGCAGCAAACTAGCGGAGACGGGGCAGTTCTTC. The V gene is TRBV5-4, the J gene TRBJ2-1; 8 nucleotides match TRBD2. V shed 4 bases, J shed 12 bases, and the junction held 9 bases outside the gene matches. CDR1 is SGHNT and CDR2 is YYREEE in the germline V gene (reference sequence). This CDR3 region has 13 residues. Combining the CDR3 with reference TRBV5-4 and TRBJ2-1 gives the whole variable domain ETGVTQSPTHLIKTRGQQVTLRCSSQSGHNTVSWYQQALGQGPQFIFQYYREEENGRGNFPPRFSGLQFPNYSSELNVNALELDDSALYLCASSKLAETGQFFGPGTRLTVL.

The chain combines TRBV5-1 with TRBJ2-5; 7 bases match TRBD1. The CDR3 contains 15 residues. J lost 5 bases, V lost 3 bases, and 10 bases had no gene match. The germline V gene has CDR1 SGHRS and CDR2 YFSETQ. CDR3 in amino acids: CASSSGPGGQETQYF. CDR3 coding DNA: TGCGCCAGCAGCTCGGGACCAGGGGGTCAGGAGACCCAGTACTTC.

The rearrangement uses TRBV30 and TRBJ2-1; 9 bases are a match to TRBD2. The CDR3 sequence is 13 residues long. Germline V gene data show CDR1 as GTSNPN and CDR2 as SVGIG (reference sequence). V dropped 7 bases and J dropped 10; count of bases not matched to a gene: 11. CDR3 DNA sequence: TGTGCCTCGACCACTAGCGGGTTAGGAGAGCAGTTCTTC. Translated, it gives CASTTSGLGEQFF.

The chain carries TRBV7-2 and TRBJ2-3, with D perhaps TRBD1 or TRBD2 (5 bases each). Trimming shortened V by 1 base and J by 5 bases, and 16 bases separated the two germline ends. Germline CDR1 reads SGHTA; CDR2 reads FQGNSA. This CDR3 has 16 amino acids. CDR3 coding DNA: TGTGCCAGCAGCTTAGGTGTAGCGCTAGGGGTAGATACGCAGTATTTT. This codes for CASSLGVALGVDTQYF.

The CDR3 DNA reads as TGTGCCAGCGAGGCGAGACAAAGCACAGATACGCAGTATTTT. This gives the protein CASEARQSTDTQYF. This chain joins TRBV7-2 and TRBJ2-3; D is ambiguous. Trimming shortened V by 8 bases and J by 0 bases, and 12 bases separated the two germline ends. The CDR3 is made up of 14 amino acids. Looked up from germline, CDR1 is SGHTA and CDR2 is FQGNSA.

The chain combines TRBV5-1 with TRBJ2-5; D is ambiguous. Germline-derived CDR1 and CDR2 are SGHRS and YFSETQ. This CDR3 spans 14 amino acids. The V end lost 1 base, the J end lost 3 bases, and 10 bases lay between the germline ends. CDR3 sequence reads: CASSLLTEKETQYF. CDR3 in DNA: TGCGCCAGCAGCTTGCTCACTGAAAAAGAGACCCAGTACTTC.

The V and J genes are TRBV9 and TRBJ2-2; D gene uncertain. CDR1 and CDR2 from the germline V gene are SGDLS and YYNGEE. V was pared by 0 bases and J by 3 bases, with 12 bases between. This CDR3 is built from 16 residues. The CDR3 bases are TGTGCCAGCAGCGTAGCTTCGCCCCTGCACACCGGGGAGCTGTTTTTT. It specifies CASSVASPLHTGELFF.

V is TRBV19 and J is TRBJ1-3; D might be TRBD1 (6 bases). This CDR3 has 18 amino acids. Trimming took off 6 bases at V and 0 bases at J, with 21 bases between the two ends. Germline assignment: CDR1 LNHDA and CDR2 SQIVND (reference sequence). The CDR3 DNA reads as TGTGCCAGTAGCAGGGGACTACAAACAGGTTTCTCTGGAAACACCATATATTTT. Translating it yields CASSRGLQTGFSGNTIYF.

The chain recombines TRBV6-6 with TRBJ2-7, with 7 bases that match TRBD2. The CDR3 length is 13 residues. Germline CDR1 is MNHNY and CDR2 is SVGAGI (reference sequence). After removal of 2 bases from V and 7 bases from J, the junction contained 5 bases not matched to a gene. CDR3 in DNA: TGTGCCAGCAGTTACGGGCTAGCGGCGGAGCAGTACTTC. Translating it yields CASSYGLAAEQYF.

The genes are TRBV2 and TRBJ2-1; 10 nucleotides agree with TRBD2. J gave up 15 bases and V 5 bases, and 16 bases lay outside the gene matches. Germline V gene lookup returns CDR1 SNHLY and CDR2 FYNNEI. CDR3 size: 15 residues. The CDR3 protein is CASSYDRGSGRAVFF. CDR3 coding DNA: TGTGCCAGCAGTTACGACAGGGGCAGCGGGAGGGCGGTGTTCTTC.

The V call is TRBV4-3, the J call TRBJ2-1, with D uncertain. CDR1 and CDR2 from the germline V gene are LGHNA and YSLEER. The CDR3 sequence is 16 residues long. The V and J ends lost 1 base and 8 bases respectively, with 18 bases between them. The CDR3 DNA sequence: TGCGCCAGCAGCCAAGTTCGCCTCACGGGTGAGGATGAGCAGTTCTTC. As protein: CASSQVRLTGEDEQFF.

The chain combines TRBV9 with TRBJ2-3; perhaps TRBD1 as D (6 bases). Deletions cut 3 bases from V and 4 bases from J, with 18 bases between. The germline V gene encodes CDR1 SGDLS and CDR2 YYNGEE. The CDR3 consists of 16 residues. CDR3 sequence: CASSALQGISADTQYF. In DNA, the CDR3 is TGTGCCAGCAGCGCCTTACAGGGAATCTCGGCAGATACGCAGTATTTT.

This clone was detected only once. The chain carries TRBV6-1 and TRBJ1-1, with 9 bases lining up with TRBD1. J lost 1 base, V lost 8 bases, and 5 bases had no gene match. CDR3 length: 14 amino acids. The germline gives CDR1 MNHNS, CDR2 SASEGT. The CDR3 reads CASGTGIANTEAFF. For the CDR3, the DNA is TGTGCCAGCGGGACAGGGATTGCGAACACTGAAGCTTTCTTT.

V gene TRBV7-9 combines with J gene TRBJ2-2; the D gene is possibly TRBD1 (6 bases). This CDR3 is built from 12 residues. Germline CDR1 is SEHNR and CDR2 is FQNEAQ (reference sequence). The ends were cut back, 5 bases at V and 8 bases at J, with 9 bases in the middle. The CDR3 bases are TGTGCCAGCAGCCCCCAGGGGGGGGAGCTGTTTTTT. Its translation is CASSPQGGELFF.

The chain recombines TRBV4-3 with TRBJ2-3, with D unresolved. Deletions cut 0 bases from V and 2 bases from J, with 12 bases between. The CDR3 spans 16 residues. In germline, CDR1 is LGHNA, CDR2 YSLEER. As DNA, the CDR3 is TGCGCCAGCAGCCAAGATTCGGGCGAGTTCACAGATACGCAGTATTTT. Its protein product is CASSQDSGEFTDTQYF.

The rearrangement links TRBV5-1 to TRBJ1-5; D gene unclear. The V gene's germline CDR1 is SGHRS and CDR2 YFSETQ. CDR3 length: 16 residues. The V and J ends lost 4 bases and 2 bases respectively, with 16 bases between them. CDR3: CASSPAPAGGNQPQHF. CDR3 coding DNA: TGCGCCAGCAGCCCAGCCCCGGCAGGCGGCAATCAGCCCCAGCATTTT.

CDR3 DNA: TGTGCCAGCAGCGCACGGACAGGGGGCGACGCAGATACGCAGTATTTT. As protein: CASSARTGGDADTQYF. The chain recombines TRBV9 with TRBJ2-3, with TRBD1 matching 11 bases. V lost 3 bases and J lost 4; bases outside the gene matches: 7. CDR1 SGDLS and CDR2 YYNGEE come from the germline V gene. The CDR3 spans 16 residues. The full variable domain, in which reference TRBV9 and TRBJ2-3 provide the parts outside the CDR3, is DSGVTQTPKHLITATGQRVTLRCSPRSGDLSVYWYQQSLDQGLQFLIQYYNGEERAKGNILERFSAQQFPDLHSELNLSSLELGDSALYFCASSARTGGDADTQYFGPGTRLTVL.

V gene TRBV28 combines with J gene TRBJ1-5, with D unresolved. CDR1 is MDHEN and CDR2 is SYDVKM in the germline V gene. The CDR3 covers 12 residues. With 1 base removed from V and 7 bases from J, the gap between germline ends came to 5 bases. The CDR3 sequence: CASSLLSQPQHF. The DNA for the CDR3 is TGTGCCAGCAGTTTATTAAGCCAGCCCCAGCATTTT.

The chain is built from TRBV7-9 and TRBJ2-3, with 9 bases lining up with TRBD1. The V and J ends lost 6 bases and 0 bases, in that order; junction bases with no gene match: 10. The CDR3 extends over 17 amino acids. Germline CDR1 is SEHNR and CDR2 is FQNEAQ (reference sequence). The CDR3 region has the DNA TGTGCCAGCAGATACGGACAGGGGAAAACTAGCACAGATACGCAGTATTTT. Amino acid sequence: CASRYGQGKTSTDTQYF. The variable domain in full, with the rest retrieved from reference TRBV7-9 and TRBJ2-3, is DTGVSQNPRHKITKRGQNVTFRCDPISEHNRLYWYRQTLGQGPEFLTYFQNEAQLEKSRLLSDRFSAERPKGSFSTLEIQRTEQGDSAMYLCASRYGQGKTSTDTQYFGPGTRLTVL.